These 7 T cell receptor beta chains were sequenced from one sample in a study of vaccination and CD4 T cells after COVID-19. Sample treatment: approximately 10-day PBMC culture with coronavirus spike peptide pools or control peptides (ViraFEST assay). Scientists ran DNA taken from cultured CD4+ T cells through the Oncomine TCR Beta short-read assay for sequencing. MiXCR, applied by TCRdb to the PCR reads, yields one record per CDR3 protein. The sample lists approximately 12,000 distinct CDR3 sequences, 40% to 55% occurring once. The antigens of these receptors remain unknown. Sequenced input: CD4+ T cells from blood, cultured in vitro. These receptors originate from a human donor who had recovered from COVID-19.

This clonotype was seen more than once but under ten times. The rearrangement links TRBV7-7 to TRBJ2-2, with 11 bases that match TRBD1. The CDR3 has 17 amino acids. Germline-derived CDR1 and CDR2 are SSHAT and FNYEAQ (reference sequence). V lost 4 bases, J lost 3 bases, and 7 bases stayed unmatched. In DNA form, the CDR3 reads TGTGCCAGCAGCTCTGGACAGGGGGCCGGCTACACCGGGGAGCTGTTTTTT. Translation: CASSSGQGAGYTGELFF.

The chain has TRBV15 and TRBJ2-3; 10 nucleotides agree with TRBD2. V lost 3 bases to trimming and J lost 4 bases; unmatched junction nucleotides: 10. This CDR3 region has 17 residues. Germline V gene lookup returns CDR1 LNHNV and CDR2 YYDKDF (reference sequence). The CDR3: CATSSPNLAGGADTQYF. CDR3 DNA sequence: TGTGCCACCAGCAGTCCAAACTTAGCGGGGGGTGCAGATACGCAGTATTTT.

A few counts support this clonotype. The V gene is TRBV5-6, the J gene TRBJ1-2; possible D gene TRBD1, 5 bases. The CDR3 spans 16 residues. The germline V gene has CDR1 SGHDT and CDR2 YYEEEE. V gave up 0 bases and J gave up 0 bases, with 12 bases separating them. The CDR3 spells CASSLVRGSTNYGYTF. CDR3 nucleotide sequence: TGTGCCAGCAGCTTGGTGAGGGGATCAACTAACTATGGCTACACCTTC.

This clonotype was seen more than once but under ten times. The chain has TRBV5-4 and TRBJ1-6; D unresolved. Trimming shortened V by 4 bases and J by 0 bases, and 11 bases separated the two germline ends. The CDR3 loop spans 16 amino acids. Germline V lookup: CDR1 SGHNT, CDR2 YYREEE (reference sequence). The CDR3: CASSMGRSSYNSPLHF. The CDR3 nucleotides read TGTGCCAGCAGCATGGGGAGGAGCTCCTATAATTCACCCCTCCACTTT.

The chain joins TRBV27 to TRBJ2-3; 9 bases agree with TRBD1. V lost 10 bases to trimming and J lost 6 bases; unmatched junction nucleotides: 8. Germline V lookup: CDR1 MNHEY, CDR2 SMNVEV (reference sequence). The CDR3 is 13 residues long. This CDR3 is CATADRGVDTQYF. In nucleotides, the CDR3 is TGTGCCACCGCGGACAGGGGAGTTGATACGCAGTATTTT.

This clonotype has a handful of counts. The rearrangement uses TRBV19 and TRBJ1-1, with 7 nucleotides matching TRBD1. The J segment lost 1 base and the V segment lost 3 bases, leaving 11 bases of the junction unmatched. Germline V gene sequence: CDR1 LNHDA, CDR2 SQIVND (reference sequence). This CDR3 comprises 17 residues. As DNA, the CDR3 is TGTGCCAGTAGTATGGGGAACAGGGGACTAGGGAACACTGAAGCTTTCTTT. This sequence encodes CASSMGNRGLGNTEAFF. The full variable domain, completed using reference TRBV19 and TRBJ1-1, is DGGITQSPKYLFRKEGQNVTLSCEQNLNHDAMYWYRQDPGQGLRLIYYSQIVNDFQKGDIAEGYSVSREKKESFPLTVTSAQKNPTAFYLCASSMGNRGLGNTEAFFGQGTRLTVV.

This chain links TRBV29-1 with TRBJ1-1; weak D call: TRBD1 (5 bases). The CDR3 runs to 12 residues. Germline lookup yields CDR1 SQVTM and CDR2 ANQGSEA. V lost 7 bases and J lost 5, with 14 bases in between. CDR3 bases: TGCAGCGCCCAAGGGGTGGGTACTGAAGCTTTCTTT. Translating it yields CSAQGVGTEAFF.